The 29 T cell receptor beta chains in this list originate from one sample, sequenced in a study of blood T cell repertoires in COVID-19. This table comes from immunoSEQ multiplex PCR, and its TCRdb copy is limited to in-frame clones, with some not included. This table has around 220,000 clones, 90% appearing once. Sample: PBMCs or T cells enriched from blood (not recorded which). All receptors come from a man younger than 40 who had been exposed to COVID-19.

The CDR3 spells CASSPPRGSNTGELFF. The CDR3 DNA follows: TGTGCCAGCAGCCCGCCAAGGGGCTCGAACACCGGGGAGCTGTTTTTT. The genes are TRBV3-1 (or the pseudogene TRBV3-2) and TRBJ2-2; TRBD1 might be the D (5 bases). This CDR3 has 16 amino acids. Germline CDR1 and CDR2: LGHDT and YNNKEL (reference sequence). V gave up 4 bases and J gave up 0 bases, with 12 bases separating them.

The rearrangement uses TRBV5-1 and TRBJ2-1; TRBD2 aligns across 10 bases. Germline assignment: CDR1 SGHRS and CDR2 YFSETQ. V lost 2 bases, J lost 2 bases, and 1 base stayed unmatched. This CDR3 has 15 amino acids. The CDR3 here is CASSFGTSAYNEQFF. The CDR3 DNA sequence: TGCGCCAGCAGCTTCGGGACTAGCGCCTACAATGAGCAGTTCTTC.

The gene calls are TRBV7-9 and TRBJ2-7, with D maybe TRBD1 (5 bases). The CDR3 runs to 13 residues. Trimming removed 3 bases from V and 4 bases from J, with 10 bases in between. Germline V lookup: CDR1 SEHNR, CDR2 FQNEAQ (reference sequence). The CDR3 is CASSLTASYEQYF. The CDR3 DNA follows: TGTGCCAGCAGCTTGACAGCAAGTTACGAGCAGTACTTC.

The rearrangement uses TRBV11-2 and TRBJ2-7; 7 nucleotides agree with TRBD1. The CDR3 spans 16 residues. Germline lookup yields CDR1 SGHAT and CDR2 FQNNGV. V shed 6 bases, J shed 3 bases, and the junction held 14 bases outside the gene matches. The CDR3 nucleotides read TGTGCCAGCAGTCGTTGGGTCGAGACAGGGTACTACGAGCAGTACTTC. It encodes CASSRWVETGYYEQYF.

The chain joins TRBV19 to TRBJ1-1, with D unclear. Germline assignment: CDR1 LNHDA and CDR2 SQIVND (reference sequence). Trimming took off 6 bases at V and 0 bases at J, with 14 bases between the two ends. The CDR3 has 15 residues. As DNA, the CDR3 is TGTGCCAGTAGGACTAAAAAAGCTATGAACACTGAAGCTTTCTTT. It yields the protein CASRTKKAMNTEAFF.

This chain connects TRBV19 to TRBJ2-5, with a tentative D call TRBD2 (5 bases). With 5 bases removed from V and 4 bases from J, the gap between germline ends came to 14 bases. In germline, CDR1 is LNHDA, CDR2 SQIVND (reference sequence). There are 14 residues in the CDR3. The chain's CDR3 is CASSGLVRGETQYF. In nucleotides, the CDR3 is TGTGCCAGTAGTGGGCTCGTTCGGGGAGAGACCCAGTACTTC. Full variable domain (rest looked up from reference TRBV19 and TRBJ2-5): DGGITQSPKYLFRKEGQNVTLSCEQNLNHDAMYWYRQDPGQGLRLIYYSQIVNDFQKGDIAEGYSVSREKKESFPLTVTSAQKNPTAFYLCASSGLVRGETQYFGPGTRLLVL.

CDR3 DNA: TGTGCCACCAGCAGACGGGACAGGGTTGGCTACACCTTC. Translation gives CATSRRDRVGYTF. The gene calls are TRBV15 and TRBJ1-2, with 9 bases aligning to TRBD1. Germline V gene sequence: CDR1 LNHNV, CDR2 YYDKDF (reference sequence). CDR3 length equals 13 residues. V gave up 2 bases and J gave up 7 bases; unmatched junction bases: 2.

The gene calls are TRBV5-6 and TRBJ1-1; tentative D call: TRBD1 (6 bases). Between the trimmed V and J ends, which lost 3 bases and 8 bases, there was a span of 11 bases. Germline loops: CDR1 SGHDT, CDR2 YYEEEE. CDR3 length equals 12 residues. CDR3 sequence: CASSWTETEAFF. The CDR3 nucleotides are TGTGCCAGCAGCTGGACAGAGACCGAAGCTTTCTTT.

This clone was picked up one time. V usage is TRBV7-9 and J usage is TRBJ1-1; D is uncertain. This CDR3 region has 14 residues. In germline, CDR1 is SEHNR, CDR2 FQNEAQ (reference sequence). Trimming pared 5 bases from V and 2 bases from J, leaving 12 bases between. The CDR3 is CASSPPGINTEAFF. The CDR3 DNA sequence: TGTGCCAGCAGCCCGCCGGGAATCAACACTGAAGCTTTCTTT.

The gene calls are TRBV6-1 and TRBJ2-7; D is unresolved. The germline CDR1 and CDR2 sequences are MNHNS and SASEGT. This CDR3 contains 13 residues. V gave up 2 bases and J gave up 3 bases, with 8 bases separating them. The CDR3 region has the DNA TGTGCCAGCAGTGAATTTGCAGGCTACGAGCAGTACTTC. Translation: CASSEFAGYEQYF.

The chain carries TRBV6-5 and TRBJ1-2; perhaps TRBD1 as D (6 bases). CDR1 and CDR2 from the germline V gene are MNHEY and SVGAGI. The CDR3 is 11 amino acids. CDR3 residues: CAARGNYGYTF. CDR3 nucleotide sequence: TGTGCAGCAAGGGGGAACTATGGCTACACCTTC.

This clone is a singleton in its sample. This chain connects TRBV19 to TRBJ1-5; 9 nucleotides align to TRBD1. This CDR3 comprises 14 residues. Germline V gene data show CDR1 as LNHDA and CDR2 as SQIVND (reference sequence). Losses at the gene ends were 4 bases for V and 9 bases for J; bases not matched to a gene: 7. CDR3 region: CASSTDRGVAPQHF. The CDR3, as DNA: TGTGCCAGTAGTACGGACAGGGGAGTGGCGCCCCAGCATTTT.

This chain uses TRBV4-1 with TRBJ1-1; tentative D call: TRBD1 (5 bases). Germline CDR1 is MGHRA and CDR2 is YSYEKL. With 3 bases removed from V and 4 bases from J, the gap between germline ends came to 12 bases. This CDR3 has 14 amino acids. For the CDR3, the DNA is TGCGCCAGCAGCCAGTCAGGGCCACGCACTGAAGCTTTCTTT. Its protein product is CASSQSGPRTEAFF.

J is TRBJ1-3 and V is TRBV4-3; perhaps TRBD1 as D (6 bases). Germline V lookup: CDR1 LGHNA, CDR2 YSLEER. The CDR3 runs 16 residues. V dropped 2 bases and J dropped 0 bases, with 11 bases sitting between them. The CDR3 DNA reads as TGCGCCAGCAGCCAAACAACAGGGCCCTCTGGAAACACCATATATTTT. It specifies CASSQTTGPSGNTIYF.

The chain has TRBV12-2 and TRBJ2-5; the table's D call TRBD2 went unverified against the DNA. TRBV12-2 represents a pseudogene. The CDR3 sequence is 13 residues long. For the CDR3, the DNA is TGTGCAAGTCGCCTCCAAGAGGTGGAGACCCAGTACTTC. This gives the protein CASRLQEVETQYF.

The J gene is TRBJ1-6, the V gene TRBV3-1 (or the pseudogene TRBV3-2); 8 bases agree with TRBD1. This CDR3 has 14 amino acids. Trimming removed 6 bases from V and 10 bases from J; junction bases left unmatched: 8. The germline V gene has CDR1 LGHDT and CDR2 YNNKEL (reference sequence). In nucleotides, the CDR3 is TGTGCCAGCAGAACGGACAGGGTTGAATCACCCCTCCACTTT. This codes for CASRTDRVESPLHF.

The genes are TRBV3-1 (or the pseudogene TRBV3-2) and TRBJ1-6; 8 bases agree with TRBD1. The germline CDR1 and CDR2 sequences are LGHDT and YNNKEL (reference sequence). CDR3 length: 16 amino acids. The J segment lost 5 bases and the V segment lost 3 bases, leaving 6 bases of the junction unmatched. The CDR3 nucleotides are TGTGCCAGCAGCCAGGACAGGGTCGTTAATAATTCACCCCTCCACTTT. This translates into CASSQDRVVNNSPLHF.

The genes are TRBV4-3 and TRBJ1-1, with D uncertain. CDR3 length: 15 amino acids. Germline loops: CDR1 LGHNA, CDR2 YSLEER. V was pared by 0 bases and J by 4 bases, with 12 bases between. The CDR3 loop reads CASSQDAASGTEAFF. CDR3 in DNA: TGCGCCAGCAGCCAAGACGCGGCGTCGGGCACTGAAGCTTTCTTT.

V is TRBV13 and J is TRBJ1-6; possibly TRBD1 for D (6 bases). Germline CDR1 reads PRHDT; CDR2 reads FYEKMQ (reference sequence). The V end lost 5 bases, the J end lost 0 bases, and 8 bases lay between the germline ends. The CDR3 is made up of 15 amino acids. CDR3 loop: CASSIRGSYNSPLHF. DNA of the CDR3: TGTGCCAGCAGCATCAGGGGCTCCTATAATTCACCCCTCCACTTT.

The chain has TRBV11-3 and TRBJ2-5; 8 bases fit TRBD2. From germline, CDR1 is SGHNT and CDR2 YENEEA. This CDR3 has 13 residues. V dropped 5 bases and J dropped 11; count of bases not matched to a gene: 10. CDR3 in DNA: TGTGCCAGCAGCCCTAGTGGGACTAGGAGGCAGTACTTC. Protein product: CASSPSGTRRQYF.

This chain joins TRBV7-8 and TRBJ1-5; D is ambiguous. Germline V gives CDR1 SGHVS, CDR2 FQNEAQ. Trimming took 0 bases from V and 7 from J, leaving 7 bases between them. The CDR3 contains 13 residues. This CDR3 reads CASSLAGLQPQHF. DNA of the CDR3: TGTGCCAGCAGCTTAGCTGGGCTCCAGCCCCAGCATTTT.

The gene calls are TRBV10-3 and TRBJ1-1, with 11 bases lining up with TRBD1. Germline trimming cut 6 bases from V and 1 base from J; bases unmatched to any gene: 1. The V gene's germline CDR1 is ENHRY and CDR2 SYGVKD. The CDR3 sequence is 14 residues long. This chain's CDR3 is CAIRGTGGNTEAFF. CDR3 bases: TGTGCCATCAGAGGGACAGGGGGGAACACTGAAGCTTTCTTT.

The V and J genes are TRBV29-1 and TRBJ1-1; TRBD1 might be the D (6 bases). The ends were cut back, 6 bases at V and 0 bases at J, with 14 bases in the middle. Germline values: CDR1 SQVTM, CDR2 ANQGSEA. CDR3 length: 14 residues. CDR3 in amino acids: CSVKLTGLNTEAFF. CDR3 in DNA: TGCAGCGTAAAACTGACAGGTCTGAACACTGAAGCTTTCTTT.

The V call is TRBV7-6, the J call TRBJ2-7, with D perhaps matching TRBD1 (5 bases). The germline gives CDR1 SGHVS, CDR2 FNYEAQ. The CDR3 consists of 12 residues. The germline V and J ends were trimmed by 1 base and 7 bases, with 8 bases remaining between them. CDR3 DNA sequence: TGTGCCAGCAGCTTAGAGGCAGGGGAGCAGTACTTC. It yields the protein CASSLEAGEQYF.

The CDR3: CASSRSGEGYGYTF. CDR3 bases: TGTGCCAGCAGCCGATCCGGGGAGGGCTATGGCTACACCTTC. The chain couples TRBV7-9 to TRBJ1-2; D remains ambiguous. The ends were cut back, 5 bases at V and 4 bases at J, with 14 bases in the middle. Germline V gene sequence: CDR1 SEHNR, CDR2 FQNEAQ (reference sequence). The CDR3 has 14 residues.

The rearrangement uses TRBV6-5 and TRBJ1-4, with D possibly being TRBD1 (5 bases). Trimming left V 8 bases short and J 1 base short, with 8 bases between. CDR3 length: 13 amino acids. CDR1 MNHEY and CDR2 SVGAGI come from the germline V gene. CDR3 in amino acids: CASYGGTNEKLFF. The CDR3 nucleotides read TGTGCCAGCTACGGGGGAACTAATGAAAAACTGTTTTTT.

The chain recombines TRBV6-4 with TRBJ2-1; 7 bases align to TRBD1. The V and J ends lost 7 bases and 2 bases, in that order; junction bases with no gene match: 8. The CDR3 has 15 residues. Per the germline V gene, CDR1 is MRHNA and CDR2 is SNTAGT. The CDR3 region has the DNA TGTGCCAGCACCGGTTGGGGACAGACCTACAATGAGCAGTTCTTC. It codes for CASTGWGQTYNEQFF.

This chain links TRBV5-6 with TRBJ1-2; 7 bases fit TRBD1. This CDR3 comprises 15 residues. With 4 bases clipped from V and 6 bases from J, the junction kept 12 bases outside the gene matches. In germline, CDR1 is SGHDT, CDR2 YYEEEE. CDR3: CASSDRQGGGHGYTF. CDR3 coding DNA: TGTGCCAGCAGCGATAGACAGGGTGGGGGCCATGGCTACACCTTC.

This clone was recorded a few times. This chain connects TRBV29-1 to TRBJ2-6; D perhaps matches TRBD1 (6 bases). Germline V gives CDR1 SQVTM, CDR2 ANQGSEA. Deletions cut 5 bases from V and 4 bases from J, with 21 bases between. The CDR3 loop spans 17 amino acids. The CDR3, as DNA: TGCAGCGTTCGAATCCGGGACAAGACTGGCGGGGCCAACGTCCTGACTTTC. This codes for CSVRIRDKTGGANVLTF.